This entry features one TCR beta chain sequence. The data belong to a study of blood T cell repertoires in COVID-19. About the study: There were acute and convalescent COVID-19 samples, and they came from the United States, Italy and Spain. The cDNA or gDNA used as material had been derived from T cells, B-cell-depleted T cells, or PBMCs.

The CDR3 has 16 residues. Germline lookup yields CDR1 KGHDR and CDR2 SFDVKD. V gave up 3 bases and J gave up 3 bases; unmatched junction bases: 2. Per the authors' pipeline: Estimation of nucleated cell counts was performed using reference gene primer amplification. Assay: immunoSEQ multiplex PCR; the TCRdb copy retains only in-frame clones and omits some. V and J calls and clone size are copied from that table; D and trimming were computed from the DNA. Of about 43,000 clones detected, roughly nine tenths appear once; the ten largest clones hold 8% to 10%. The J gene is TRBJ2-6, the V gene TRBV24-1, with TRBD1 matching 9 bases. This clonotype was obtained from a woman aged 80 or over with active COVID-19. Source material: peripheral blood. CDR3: CATSDGQGNGANVLTF. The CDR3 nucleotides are TGTGCCACCAGTGATGGACAGGGGAATGGGGCCAACGTCCTGACTTTC.